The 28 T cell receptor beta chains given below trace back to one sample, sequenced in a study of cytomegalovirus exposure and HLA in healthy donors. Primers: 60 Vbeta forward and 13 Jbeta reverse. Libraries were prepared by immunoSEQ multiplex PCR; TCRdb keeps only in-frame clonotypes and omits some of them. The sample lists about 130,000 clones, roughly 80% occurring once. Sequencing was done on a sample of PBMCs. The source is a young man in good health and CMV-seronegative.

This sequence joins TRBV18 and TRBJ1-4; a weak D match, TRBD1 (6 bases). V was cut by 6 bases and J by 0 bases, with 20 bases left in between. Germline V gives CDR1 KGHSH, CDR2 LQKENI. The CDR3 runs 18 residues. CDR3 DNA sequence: TGTGCCAGCTCCCAATACCAGACAGGTCCCGCAACTAATGAAAAACTGTTTTTT. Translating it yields CASSQYQTGPATNEKLFF.

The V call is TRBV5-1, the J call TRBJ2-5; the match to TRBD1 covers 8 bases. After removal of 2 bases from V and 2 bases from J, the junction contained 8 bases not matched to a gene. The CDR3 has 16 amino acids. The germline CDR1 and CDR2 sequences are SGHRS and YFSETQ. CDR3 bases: TGCGCCAGCAGCTTCCTGACAGGGGCGAAACAAGAGACCCAGTACTTC. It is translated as CASSFLTGAKQETQYF.

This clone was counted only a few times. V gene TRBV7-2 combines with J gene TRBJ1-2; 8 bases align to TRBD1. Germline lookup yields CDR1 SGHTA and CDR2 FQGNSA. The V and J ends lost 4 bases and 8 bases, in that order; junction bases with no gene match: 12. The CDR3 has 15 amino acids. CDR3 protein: CASSWTTGVTEGYTF. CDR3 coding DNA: TGTGCCAGCAGCTGGACGACAGGGGTAACCGAGGGCTACACCTTC.

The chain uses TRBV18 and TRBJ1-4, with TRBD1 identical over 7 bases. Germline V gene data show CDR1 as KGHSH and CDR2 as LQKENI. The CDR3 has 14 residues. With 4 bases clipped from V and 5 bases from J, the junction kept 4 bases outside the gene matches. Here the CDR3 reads CASSRDSRNEKLFF. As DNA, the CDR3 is TGTGCCAGCTCACGGGACAGCAGAAATGAAAAACTGTTTTTT.

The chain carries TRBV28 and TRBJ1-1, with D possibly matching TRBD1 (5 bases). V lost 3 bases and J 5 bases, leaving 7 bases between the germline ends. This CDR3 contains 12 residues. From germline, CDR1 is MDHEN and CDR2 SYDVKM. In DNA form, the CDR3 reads TGTGCCAGCAGTTTGGAGGGGACTGAAGCTTTCTTT. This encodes CASSLEGTEAFF.

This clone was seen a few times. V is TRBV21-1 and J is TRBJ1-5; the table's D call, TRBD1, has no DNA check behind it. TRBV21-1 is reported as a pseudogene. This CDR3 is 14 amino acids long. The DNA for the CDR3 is TGTGCCAGCAGCAAGACAGGGGGATGGCAGCCCCAGCATTTT. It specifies CASSKTGGWQPQHF.

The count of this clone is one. CDR3 loop: CASSGQGETYEQYF. CDR3 nucleotide sequence: TGTGCCAGCAGCGGACAGGGGGAGACCTACGAGCAGTACTTC. The chain combines TRBV28 with TRBJ2-7, with 10 bases matching TRBD1. This CDR3 has 14 residues. CDR1 is MDHEN and CDR2 is SYDVKM in the germline V gene. With V trimmed by 6 bases and J by 2 bases, 4 bases remained unmatched.

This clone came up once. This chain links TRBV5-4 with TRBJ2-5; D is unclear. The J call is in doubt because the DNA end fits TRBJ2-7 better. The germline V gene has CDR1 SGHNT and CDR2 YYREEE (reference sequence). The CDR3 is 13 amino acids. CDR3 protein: CASSLGGLYEQYF. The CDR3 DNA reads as TGTGCCAGCAGCTTGGGTGGTCTCTACGAGCAGTACTTC.

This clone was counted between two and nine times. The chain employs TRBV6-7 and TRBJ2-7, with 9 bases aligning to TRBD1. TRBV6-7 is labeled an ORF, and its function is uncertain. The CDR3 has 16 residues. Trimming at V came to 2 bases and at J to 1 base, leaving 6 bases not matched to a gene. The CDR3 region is CASSYAGQGKSYEQYF. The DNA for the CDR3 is TGTGCCAGCAGTTACGCTGGACAGGGGAAGTCCTACGAGCAGTACTTC.

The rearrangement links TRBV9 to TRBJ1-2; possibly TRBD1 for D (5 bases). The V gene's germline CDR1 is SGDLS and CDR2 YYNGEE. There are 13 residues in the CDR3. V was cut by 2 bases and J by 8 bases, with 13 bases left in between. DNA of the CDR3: TGTGCCAGCAGCGTTTTCGGGGGAAGGGGCTACACCTTC. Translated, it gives CASSVFGGRGYTF.

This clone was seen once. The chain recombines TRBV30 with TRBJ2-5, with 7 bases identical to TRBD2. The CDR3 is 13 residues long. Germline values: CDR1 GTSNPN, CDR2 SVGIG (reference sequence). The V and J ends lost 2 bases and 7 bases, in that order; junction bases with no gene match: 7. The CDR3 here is CAWSPSGGGTQYF. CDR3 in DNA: TGTGCCTGGAGTCCTAGCGGTGGTGGGACCCAGTACTTC.

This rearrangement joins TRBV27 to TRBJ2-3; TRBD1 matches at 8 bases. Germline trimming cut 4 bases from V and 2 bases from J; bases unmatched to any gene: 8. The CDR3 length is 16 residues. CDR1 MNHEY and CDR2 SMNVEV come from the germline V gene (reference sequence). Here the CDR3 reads CASSSPRDRSTDTQYF. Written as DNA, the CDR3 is TGTGCCAGCAGTTCCCCCCGGGACAGGTCCACAGATACGCAGTATTTT.

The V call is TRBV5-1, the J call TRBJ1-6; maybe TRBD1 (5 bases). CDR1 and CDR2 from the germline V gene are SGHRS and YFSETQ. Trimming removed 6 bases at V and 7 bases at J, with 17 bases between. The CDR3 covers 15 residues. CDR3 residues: CASTSGELGNSPLHF. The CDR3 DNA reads TGCGCCAGCACCTCGGGGGAGTTAGGGAATTCACCCCTCCACTTT.

CDR3: CATSRGGQGSGEKLFF. As DNA, the CDR3 is TGTGCCACCAGCCGGGGGGGACAGGGATCAGGCGAAAAACTGTTTTTT. The chain employs TRBV15 and TRBJ1-4; 9 bases agree with TRBD1. Germline CDR1 and CDR2: LNHNV and YYDKDF (reference sequence). V was pared by 5 bases and J by 8 bases, with 12 bases of the junction left unmatched. This CDR3 contains 16 residues.

The CDR3 bases are TGTGCCAGCAGCCAACATATCTCGGGACAGGGAGGCTATGGCTACACCTTC. Translation: CASSQHISGQGGYGYTF. The gene calls are TRBV16 and TRBJ1-2; 9 nucleotides line up with TRBD1. V shed 2 bases and J 4 bases; nucleotides not matched to a gene: 11. CDR1 KGHSY and CDR2 FQNENV come from the germline V gene. This CDR3 has 17 residues.

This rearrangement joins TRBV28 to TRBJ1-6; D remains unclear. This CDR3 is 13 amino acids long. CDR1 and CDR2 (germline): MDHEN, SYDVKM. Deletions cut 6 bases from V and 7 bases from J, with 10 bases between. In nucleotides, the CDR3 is TGTGCCAGCAGGAGCAGGCTGAATTCACCCCTCCACTTT. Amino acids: CASRSRLNSPLHF.

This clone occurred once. CDR3: CASSLSGAESPLHF. The CDR3 nucleotides are TGCGCCAGCAGCTTGTCAGGGGCTGAATCACCCCTCCACTTT. The V and J genes are TRBV5-1 and TRBJ1-6; D is perhaps TRBD1 (6 bases). This CDR3 spans 14 amino acids. Germline V gives CDR1 SGHRS, CDR2 YFSETQ. Deletions cut 1 base from V and 10 bases from J, with 12 bases between.

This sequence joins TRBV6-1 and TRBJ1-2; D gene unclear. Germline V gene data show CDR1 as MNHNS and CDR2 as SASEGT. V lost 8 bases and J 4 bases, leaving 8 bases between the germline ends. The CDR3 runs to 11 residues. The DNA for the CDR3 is TGTGCCAGCGGGAGTTCCTATGGCTACACCTTC. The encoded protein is CASGSSYGYTF.

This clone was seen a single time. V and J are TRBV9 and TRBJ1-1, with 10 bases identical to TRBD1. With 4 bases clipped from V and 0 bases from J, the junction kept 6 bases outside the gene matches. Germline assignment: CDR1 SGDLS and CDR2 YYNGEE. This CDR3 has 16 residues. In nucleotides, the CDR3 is TGTGCCAGCAGCACGGGACAGGGGTTTATGAACACTGAAGCTTTCTTT. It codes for CASSTGQGFMNTEAFF.

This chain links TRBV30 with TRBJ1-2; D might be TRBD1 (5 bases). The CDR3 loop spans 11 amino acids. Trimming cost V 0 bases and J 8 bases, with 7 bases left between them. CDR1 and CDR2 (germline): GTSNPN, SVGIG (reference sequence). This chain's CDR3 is CAWSVGVGYTF. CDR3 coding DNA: TGTGCCTGGAGTGTAGGGGTGGGCTACACCTTC.

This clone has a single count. In DNA form, the CDR3 reads TGTGCCAGCAGCTTGGGATCCGGGACAAACGTTAACTATGGCTACACCTTC. It translates to CASSLGSGTNVNYGYTF. The V call is TRBV5-4, the J call TRBJ1-2; D is possibly TRBD1 (6 bases). V was cut by 0 bases and J by 1 base, with 16 bases left in between. In germline, CDR1 is SGHNT, CDR2 YYREEE (reference sequence). CDR3 length equals 17 residues.

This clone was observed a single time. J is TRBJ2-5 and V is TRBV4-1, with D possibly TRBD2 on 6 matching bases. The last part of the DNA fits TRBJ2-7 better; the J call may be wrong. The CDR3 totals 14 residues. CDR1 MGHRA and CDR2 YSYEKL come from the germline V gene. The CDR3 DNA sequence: TGCGCCAGCAGCCCGGGACTGCACTCCTACGAGCAGTACTTC. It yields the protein CASSPGLHSYEQYF.

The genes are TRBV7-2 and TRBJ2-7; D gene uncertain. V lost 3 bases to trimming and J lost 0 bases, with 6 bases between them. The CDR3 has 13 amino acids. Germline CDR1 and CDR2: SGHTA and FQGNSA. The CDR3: CASSFYSSYEQYF. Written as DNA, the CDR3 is TGTGCCAGCAGCTTCTACAGCTCCTACGAGCAGTACTTC.

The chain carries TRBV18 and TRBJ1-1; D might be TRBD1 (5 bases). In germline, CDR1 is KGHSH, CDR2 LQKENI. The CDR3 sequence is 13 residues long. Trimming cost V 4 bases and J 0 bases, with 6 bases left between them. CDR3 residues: CASSRDLNTEAFF. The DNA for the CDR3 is TGTGCCAGCTCACGGGACTTGAACACTGAAGCTTTCTTT.

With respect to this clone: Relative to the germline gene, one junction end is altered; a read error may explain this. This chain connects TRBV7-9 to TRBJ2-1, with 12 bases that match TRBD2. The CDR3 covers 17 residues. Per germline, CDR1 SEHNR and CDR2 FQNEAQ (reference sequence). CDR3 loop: CASSPTSGRPRGNKQFF. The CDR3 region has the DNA TGTGCCAGCAGCCCCACTAGCGGGAGGCCAAGGGGCAATAAGCAGTTCTTC.

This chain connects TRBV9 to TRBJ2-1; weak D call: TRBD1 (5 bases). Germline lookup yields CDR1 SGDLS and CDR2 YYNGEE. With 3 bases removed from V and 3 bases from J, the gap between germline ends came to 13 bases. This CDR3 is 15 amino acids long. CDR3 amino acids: CASSADSRDYNEQFF. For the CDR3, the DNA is TGTGCCAGCAGCGCCGACAGTCGAGACTACAATGAGCAGTTCTTC.

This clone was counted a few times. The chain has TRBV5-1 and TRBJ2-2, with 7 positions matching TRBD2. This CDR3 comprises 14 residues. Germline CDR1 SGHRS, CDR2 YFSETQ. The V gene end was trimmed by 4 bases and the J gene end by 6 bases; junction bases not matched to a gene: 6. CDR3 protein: CASSPLASPGELFF. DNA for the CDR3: TGCGCCAGCAGCCCACTAGCGTCCCCCGGGGAGCTGTTTTTT.

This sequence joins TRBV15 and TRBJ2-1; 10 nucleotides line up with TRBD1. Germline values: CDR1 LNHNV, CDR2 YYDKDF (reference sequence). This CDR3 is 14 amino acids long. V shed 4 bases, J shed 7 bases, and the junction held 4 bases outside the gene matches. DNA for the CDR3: TGTGCCACCAGCACGCGGACAGGGGGAAATGAGCAGTTCTTC. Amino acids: CATSTRTGGNEQFF.